This TCR beta chain was sequenced during a study of CD8+CD57+ T cells in acquired aplastic anemia (dated by TCRdb to 2016 to 2019). Background for the entire study: A mean of roughly 3.2 ug of DNA, ranging from roughly 0.2 to 30 ug, was extracted from sorted CD4+ and CD8+ cells.

CDR1 and CDR2 were assigned from the germline V gene (reference sequence) as LNHNV and YYDKDF. From V the trimming removes 8 bases and from J it removes 0 bases, while the gene matches leave 13 bases of the junction unaccounted for. From cysteine to phenylalanine, the CDR3 is 17 amino acids long. Only the CDR3 portion is preserved as DNA: 51 bases, with reading frame beginning at the first base. The study deep-sequenced TCR repertoires of sorted CD4+ and CD8+ blood T cells from severe aplastic anemia patients and healthy subjects. Ficoll-Paque density gradient centrifugation was used to isolate peripheral blood mononuclear cells. CD4+ and CD8+ T cells were sorted by FACS or magnetic beads before DNA extraction. With respect to this clonotype: This clone's antigen is unknown. No per-base quality is available; no much larger clone lies one base away.

Points the paper makes about the study in general: Between patients and healthy controls, no significant difference in CD8+ Simpson's diversity was found (P=0.060). Although around 30 CD8+ CDR3 sequences were shared by patients and controls, these sequences appeared highly expressed in patients and within the immunodominant clones of patients.

Profiling of TCR beta VDJ combinations and CDR3 sequences used genomic DNA as the template. An Illumina HiSeq 2000 was the platform used for TCR repertoire sequencing. As for how the authors treated the data: TRBV/TRBJ rearrangement plots, CDR3 size and DJ length profiles, and Simpson's diversity index were used to assess repertoires. Whichever DNA sequence was most abundant in the deep sequencing data was defined as the immunodominant clone. CDR3 amino acid sequences were screened for sharing across subjects and were compared with published repertoires and the VDJdb database. TCRdb handled the public reads itself, with Q25 trimming in fastp and clone calling in MiXCR, and kept productive beta chains. Each CDR3 protein appears once, grouped with its most common genes and DNA. The authors' filters were not applied to this entry. In all, the sample holds 250,000 to 300,000 distinct CDR3 sequences, and approximately 57% of those were seen once. Of the sample, approximately 8% falls within the top ten clones.

The chain is encoded by TRBV15 joined to TRBJ2-1, and 7 junctional nucleotides match TRBD1. This sequence was found in a human donor with severe aplastic anemia or a healthy control (not recorded which). Sequencing used sorted CD4+, CD8+, or CD8+CD57+ T cells (not recorded which) from PBMCs. The CDR3 reads as follows: CATRPEGGRSSYNEQFF. The bases are TGTGCCACCCGACCCGAAGGGGGCCGGAGCTCCTACAATGAGCAGTTCTTC.